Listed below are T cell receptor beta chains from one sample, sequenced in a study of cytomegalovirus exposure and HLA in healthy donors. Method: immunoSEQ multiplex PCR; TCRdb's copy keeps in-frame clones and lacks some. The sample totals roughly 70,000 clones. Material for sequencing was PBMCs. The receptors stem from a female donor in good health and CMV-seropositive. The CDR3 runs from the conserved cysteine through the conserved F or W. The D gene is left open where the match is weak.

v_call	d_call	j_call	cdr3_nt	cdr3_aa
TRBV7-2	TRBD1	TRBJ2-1	TGTGCCAGCAGCTTAACAGGGGGGTCCTACAATGAGCAGTTCTTC	CASSLTGGSYNEQFF
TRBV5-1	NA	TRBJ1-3	TGCGCCAGCAGCCTGTCGGGGGGGGCCGGAAACACCATATATTTT	CASSLSGGAGNTIYF
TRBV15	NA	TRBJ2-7	TGTGCCACCAGCAGAGATTTGAGGTCCGAGCAGTACTTC	CATSRDLRSEQYF
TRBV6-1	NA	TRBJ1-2	TGTGCCAGCAGTGACCCTGGGCCTCGGGGCTATGGCTACACCTTC	CASSDPGPRGYGYTF
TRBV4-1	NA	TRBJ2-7	TGCGCCAGCAGCCAAGAAGGGGCGAGAGACAGCTCCTACGAGCAGTACTTC	CASSQEGARDSSYEQYF
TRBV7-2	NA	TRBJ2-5	TGTGCCAGCAGCTCCCAGGAGACCCAGTACTTC	CASSSQETQYF
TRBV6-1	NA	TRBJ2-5	TGTGCCAGCAGTGTGGCACAAGAGACCCAGTACTTC	CASSVAQETQYF
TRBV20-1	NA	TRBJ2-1	TGCAGTGCTGCCCCGGAGGTTGAGCAGTTCTTC	CSAAPEVEQFF
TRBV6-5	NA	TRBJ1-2	TGTGCCAGCAGTCGTACAGGGATATCTGGCTACACCTTC	CASSRTGISGYTF
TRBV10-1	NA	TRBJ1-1	TGCGCCAGCAGTAAGACCCGGAGCACTGAAGCTTTCTTT	CASSKTRSTEAFF
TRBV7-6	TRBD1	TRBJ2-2	TGTGCCAGCAGCCAACCTAGACAGGGGGCGTCCACCGGGGAGCTGTTTTTT	CASSQPRQGASTGELFF
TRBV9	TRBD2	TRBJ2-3	TGTGCCAGCAGCGAGAATAGCGGGAGGGATCGGGCAGATACGCAGTATTTT	CASSENSGRDRADTQYF
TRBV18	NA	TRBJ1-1	TGTGCCAGCTCCCAGTTGTGGAACACTGAAGCTTTCTTT	CASSQLWNTEAFF
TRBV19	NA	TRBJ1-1	TGTGCCAGTAGTATTTGGGGGCTGGATTCTGAAGCTTTCTTT	CASSIWGLDSEAFF
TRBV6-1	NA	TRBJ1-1	TGTGCCAGCAGTGCGACAGTTTCTAACACTGAAGCTTTCTTT	CASSATVSNTEAFF
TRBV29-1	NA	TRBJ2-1	TGCAGCACGCCGTCGAGTCGCGCCAATGAGCAGTTCTTC	CSTPSSRANEQFF
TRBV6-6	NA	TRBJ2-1	TGTGCCAGCAGTTACTGGGGGCGCGATGAGCAGTTCTTC	CASSYWGRDEQFF
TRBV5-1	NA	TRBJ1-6	TGCGCCAGCAGCTTGGGTAGGGAGTCACCCCTCCACTTT	CASSLGRESPLHF
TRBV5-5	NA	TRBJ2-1	TGTGCCAGCACCTGGAGAACCCCGGATGAGCAGTTCTTC	CASTWRTPDEQFF
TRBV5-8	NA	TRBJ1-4	TGTGCCAGCAGTTCACCGGGACAAGTTAATGAAAAACTGTTTTTT	CASSSPGQVNEKLFF
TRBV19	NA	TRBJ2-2	TGTGCCAGTAGTATGGGGCATCACACCGGGGAGCTGTTTTTT	CASSMGHHTGELFF
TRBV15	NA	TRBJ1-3	TGTGCCACCAGCGCAACAAGCGGGGGCTCTGGAAACACCATATATTTT	CATSATSGGSGNTIYF
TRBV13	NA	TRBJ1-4	TGTGCCAGCAGCTCGATCCAGGTTCCCGAAAAACTGTTTTTT	CASSSIQVPEKLFF
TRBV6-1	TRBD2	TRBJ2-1	TGTGCCAGCAGTGAAACCCCAGGACTAGCACACTATGAGCAGTTCTTC	CASSETPGLAHYEQFF
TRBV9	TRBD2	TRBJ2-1	TGTGCCACCACCGCGCTAGCGGGGGCGCTACCGAGCTCCTACAATGAGCAGTTCTTC	CATTALAGALPSSYNEQFF
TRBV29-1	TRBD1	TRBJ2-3	TGCAGCGTTACCAGACAGGGCCCCACAGATACGCAGTATTTT	CSVTRQGPTDTQYF
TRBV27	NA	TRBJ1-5	TGTGCCAGCAGTTCTTGGGCCGATCAGCCCCAGCATTTT	CASSSWADQPQHF
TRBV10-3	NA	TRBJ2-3	TGTGCCATCTCCTATGAGGGCGCAGATACGCAGTATTTT	CAISYEGADTQYF
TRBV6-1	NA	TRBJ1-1	TGTGCCAGCAGTGAGAGGTTGGCCGGGGGGAACACTGAAGCTTTCTTT	CASSERLAGGNTEAFF
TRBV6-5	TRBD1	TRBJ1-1	TGTGCCAGCAGTACTACGGGACAGCTGAACACTGAAGCTTTCTTT	CASSTTGQLNTEAFF
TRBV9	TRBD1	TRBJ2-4	TGTGCCAGCAGCGTAGGGCACCACCGGGACAGAAGGGACAAAAACATTCAGTACTTC	CASSVGHHRDRRDKNIQYF
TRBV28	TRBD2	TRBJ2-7	TGTGCCAGCAGTGGGACTAGCGGTTCCTACGAGCAGTACTTC	CASSGTSGSYEQYF
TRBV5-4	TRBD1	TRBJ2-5	TGTGCCAGCAGCTTGGGCAGGGGGTTCGGAGAAACCCAGTACTTC	CASSLGRGFGETQYF
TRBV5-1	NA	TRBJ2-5	TGCGCCAGCAGCGGGGCTAGCGTTGGTGGAGAGACCCAGTACTTC	CASSGASVGGETQYF
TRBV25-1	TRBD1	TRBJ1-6	TGTGCCAGCTCGGGACAGGGGTTCGCTTCACCCCTCCACTTT	CASSGQGFASPLHF
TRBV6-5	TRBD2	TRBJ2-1	TGTGCCAGCAGGCAATCTAGCGGGAGGTTATATGAGCAGTTCTTC	CASRQSSGRLYEQFF
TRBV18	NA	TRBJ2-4	TGTGCCAGCTCACCACAGGGGCTAAGAAACATTCAGTACTTC	CASSPQGLRNIQYF
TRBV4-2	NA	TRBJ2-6	TGTGCCAGCAGCCAAGCCGGCGCAGGGGACGGGGCCAACGTCCTGACTTTC	CASSQAGAGDGANVLTF
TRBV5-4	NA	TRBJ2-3	TGTGCCAGCAGCATGACAGGAAGCACAGATACGCAGTATTTT	CASSMTGSTDTQYF
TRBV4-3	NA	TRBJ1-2	TGCGCCAGCAGCCAAGAAGCCCGGACAGTCCTTAACTATGGCTACACCTTC	CASSQEARTVLNYGYTF
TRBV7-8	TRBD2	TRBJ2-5	TGTGCCAGCAGCTTAGGGACTAGCGGGTTCCAAGAGACCCAGTACTTC	CASSLGTSGFQETQYF
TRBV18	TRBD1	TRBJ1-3	TGTGCCAGCTCTCCACAGGGGGCCGGAAACACCATATATTTT	CASSPQGAGNTIYF
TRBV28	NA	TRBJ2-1	TGTGCCAGCAGTCCTTCTATGACGGGAGTTTCCACCTACAATGAGCAGTTCTTC	CASSPSMTGVSTYNEQFF
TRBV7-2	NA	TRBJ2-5	TGTGCCAGCAAAATTACGCCGACAGTTTCTCAAGAGACCCAGTACTTC	CASKITPTVSQETQYF
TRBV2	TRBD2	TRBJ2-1	TGTGCCAGCAGTGTCAAGCGGGAGGTTTCCCATGAGCAGTTCTTC	CASSVKREVSHEQFF
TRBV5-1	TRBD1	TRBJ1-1	TGCGCCAGCAGCCGGGACAGCATGAACACTGAAGCTTTCTTT	CASSRDSMNTEAFF